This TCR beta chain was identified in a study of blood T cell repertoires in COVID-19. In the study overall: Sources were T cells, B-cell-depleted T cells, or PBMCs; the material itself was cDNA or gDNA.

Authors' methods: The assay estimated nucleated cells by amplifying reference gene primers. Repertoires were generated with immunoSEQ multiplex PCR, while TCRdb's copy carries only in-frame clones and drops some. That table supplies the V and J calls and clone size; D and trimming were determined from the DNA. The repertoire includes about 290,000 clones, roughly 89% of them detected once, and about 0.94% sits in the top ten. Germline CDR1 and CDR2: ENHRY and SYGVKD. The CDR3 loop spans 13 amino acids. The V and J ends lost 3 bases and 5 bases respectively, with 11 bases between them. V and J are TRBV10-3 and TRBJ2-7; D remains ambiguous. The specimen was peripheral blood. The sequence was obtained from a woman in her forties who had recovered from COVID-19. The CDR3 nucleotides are TGTGCCATCAGTGATGGTACTCGCCACGAGCAGTACTTC. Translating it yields CAISDGTRHEQYF.